Listed below are T cell receptor beta chains from one sample, sequenced in a study of blood T cell repertoires in COVID-19. Assay used: immunoSEQ multiplex PCR; TCRdb lists only in-frame clones, some missing. In the table there are 450,000 or so clones, 89% of which are singletons. Sequenced: peripheral blood. The receptors were gathered from a young man with COVID-19, enrolled during active disease. CDR3s include the opening cysteine and the closing phenylalanine or tryptophan. The D gene is left open where the match is weak. Rows may omit the clone size; those that give it use once, few, many or a size class.

abundance	d_gene	v_gene	j_gene	len	CDR3nt	CDR3aa
-	-	TRBV11-3	TRBJ2-6	13	TGTGCCAGCACCCTATCTGGGGCCAACGTCCTGACTTTC	CASTLSGANVLTF
-	TRBD2	TRBV27	TRBJ2-3	18	TGTGCCAGCAGTCAACTCAACGGACTAGAGGGCATGGGTGATACGCAGTATTTT	CASSQLNGLEGMGDTQYF
-	TRBD2	TRBV19	TRBJ2-3	12	TGTGCCAGTCACAGCGGGGGAGCCCCCCAGTATTTT	CASHSGGAPQYF
-	-	TRBV3-1/TRBV3-2	TRBJ1-1	14	TGTGCCAGCAGCCAACTCCCCGGGAACACTGAAGCTTTCTTT	CASSQLPGNTEAFF
-	-	TRBV11-2	TRBJ2-7	13	TGTGCCAGCAGCTATGAGGTTGGCTACGAGCAGTACTTC	CASSYEVGYEQYF
once	TRBD2	TRBV4-2	TRBJ2-1	17	TGTGCCAGCAGCCAACAAAGCGGGAGAAGCACCTACAATGAGCAGTTCTTC	CASSQQSGRSTYNEQFF
-	-	TRBV19	TRBJ2-1	17	TGTGCCAGTAGTATAGGTCAAGCGGCAAGCTCCTACAATGAGCAGTTCTTC	CASSIGQAASSYNEQFF
-	TRBD2	TRBV5-4	TRBJ2-3	16	TGTGCCAGCAGCACGAGGGGACTAGCGGACACAGATACGCAGTATTTT	CASSTRGLADTDTQYF
once	TRBD2	TRBV3-1/TRBV3-2	TRBJ2-7	16	TGTGCCAGCAGCTCCCGGACTAGCGGGACCACCTACGAGCAGTACTTC	CASSSRTSGTTYEQYF
-	TRBD1	TRBV10-3	TRBJ1-5	15	TGTGCCATCAGCGGGACAGATTATAGCAATCAGCCCCAGCATTTT	CAISGTDYSNQPQHF
-	-	TRBV7-3	TRBJ2-5	13	TGTGCCAGCAGCTTCTATTTCCAAGAGACCCAGTACTTC	CASSFYFQETQYF
once	-	TRBV10-1	TRBJ2-5	17	TGCGCCAGCAGTGAGGGCAAAATAAGTGTTGTGAAAGAGACCCAGTACTTC	CASSEGKISVVKETQYF
-	TRBD1	TRBV2	TRBJ1-2	14	TGTGCCAGCAGGAGACAGGGGATCAACTATGGCTACACCTTC	CASRRQGINYGYTF
-	TRBD1	TRBV9	TRBJ1-2	16	TGTGCCAGCAGCCCCATTGGGACAGGGGAAAACTATGGCTACACCTTC	CASSPIGTGENYGYTF
-	-	TRBV25-1	TRBJ2-5	17	TGTGCCAGCAGTGAATATTCTGGCAGAAAAATTCAAGAGACCCAGTACTTC	CASSEYSGRKIQETQYF
-	TRBD1	TRBV10-2	TRBJ1-2	15	TGCGCCAGCAGTCCAAGGACAGGCCGGGAGGGTGGCTACACCTTC	CASSPRTGREGGYTF
-	-	TRBV6-5	TRBJ1-2	13	TGTGCCAGCAGTTACCCCGGGGGGGGTGGCTACACCTTC	CASSYPGGGGYTF
-	TRBD1	TRBV18	TRBJ2-7	14	TGTGCCAGCTCACCAGGCGGACAGGGATACGAGCAGTACTTC	CASSPGGQGYEQYF